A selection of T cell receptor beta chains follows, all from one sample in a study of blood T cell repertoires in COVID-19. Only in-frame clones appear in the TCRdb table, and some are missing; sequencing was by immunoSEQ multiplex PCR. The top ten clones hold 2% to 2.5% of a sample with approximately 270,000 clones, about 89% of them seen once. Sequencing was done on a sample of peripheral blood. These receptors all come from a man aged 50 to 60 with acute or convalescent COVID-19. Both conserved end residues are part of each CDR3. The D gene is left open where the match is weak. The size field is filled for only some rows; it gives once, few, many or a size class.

CDR3: CARSSTHSTGPNHIGSNTEAFF
DNA: TGTGCCAGAAGCTCCACACATTCGACAGGGCCCAACCACATCGGCTCGAACACTGAAGCTTTCTTT
size: -
J: TRBJ1-1
D: TRBD1
length: 22
V: TRBV5-3

CDR3: CASSPPRAPTEAFF
DNA: TGTGCCAGCAGCCCTCCCAGGGCTCCCACTGAAGCTTTCTTT
size: -
J: TRBJ1-1
D: -
length: 14
V: TRBV3-1/TRBV3-2

CDR3: CASSPNLAGADNEQFF
DNA: TGTGCCAGCTCACCGAATTTGGCGGGGGCCGACAATGAGCAGTTCTTC
size: -
J: TRBJ2-1
D: -
length: 16
V: TRBV18

CDR3: CASSPVGGGAADEQFF
DNA: TGCGCCAGCAGCCCGGTAGGGGGGGGTGCCGCCGATGAGCAGTTCTTC
size: -
J: TRBJ2-1
D: -
length: 16
V: TRBV5-1

CDR3: CASSVALQGEQYF
DNA: TGTGCCAGCAGCGTAGCACTCCAGGGCGAGCAGTACTTC
size: once
J: TRBJ2-7
D: -
length: 13
V: TRBV9

CDR3: CASKRDRPGELFF
DNA: TGTGCCAGCAAACGGGATAGGCCCGGGGAGCTGTTTTTT
size: -
J: TRBJ2-2
D: -
length: 13
V: TRBV6-5

CDR3: CAWCLAGGWTDTQYF
DNA: TGTGCCTGGTGTTTAGCGGGGGGATGGACAGATACGCAGTATTTT
size: -
J: TRBJ2-3
D: TRBD2
length: 15
V: TRBV30

CDR3: CASSFRGNTEAFF
DNA: TGTGCCAGCAGTTTCAGGGGGAACACTGAAGCTTTCTTT
size: -
J: TRBJ1-1
D: -
length: 13
V: TRBV12-3/TRBV12-4

CDR3: CASSPRGGDAGELFF
DNA: TGTGCCAGCTCCCCTAGGGGGGGGGACGCCGGGGAGCTGTTTTTT
size: -
J: TRBJ2-2
D: -
length: 15
V: TRBV4-2

CDR3: CASSLGGQGGRDIQYF
DNA: TGTGCCAGCAGCTTAGGGGGACAGGGTGGTCGGGACATTCAGTACTTC
size: -
J: TRBJ2-4
D: TRBD1
length: 16
V: TRBV5-4

CDR3: CASSPSPGQTYEQYF
DNA: TGTGCCAGCAGTCCCTCTCCGGGACAAACCTACGAGCAGTACTTC
size: -
J: TRBJ2-7
D: -
length: 15
V: TRBV6-5

CDR3: CAWTKPRGGIGNTEAFF
DNA: TGTGCCTGGACCAAACCGAGAGGGGGCATAGGGAACACTGAAGCTTTCTTT
size: -
J: TRBJ1-1
D: TRBD1
length: 17
V: TRBV30

CDR3: CASSIEAGRAQYF
DNA: TGTGCCAGTAGTATAGAGGCAGGGAGGGCCCAGTACTTC
size: -
J: TRBJ2-5
D: TRBD2
length: 13
V: TRBV19

CDR3: CASTPGARGETQYF
DNA: TGCGCCAGCACCCCAGGGGCCAGAGGAGAGACCCAGTACTTC
size: -
J: TRBJ2-5
D: -
length: 14
V: TRBV5-1

CDR3: CASSGGLWDTQYF
DNA: TGTGCCAGCAGCGGGGGACTCTGGGATACGCAGTATTTT
size: many
J: TRBJ2-3
D: -
length: 13
V: TRBV6-2/TRBV6-3